This entry concerns a single TCR beta chain. Its antigen is as yet unknown. These data belong to a study of T cell responses to AZD1222 COVID-19 vaccine. Generated by immunoSEQ multiplex PCR, the TCRdb table keeps only in-frame clones and is missing some. The sample lists 60,000 to 100,000 clones, around 87% occurring once. Germline V lookup: CDR1 SGDLS, CDR2 YYNGEE. This CDR3 contains 16 residues. V was pared by 7 bases and J by 5 bases, with 14 bases of the junction left unmatched. Study-level findings and limits: There were mostly white British donors and more females than males, and clonal diversity was possibly underestimated. Just a handful of people given AZD1222 tested seropositive at baseline. Without day 14 samples, only post-peak T cell repertoires were studied. Of spike-specific TCRs, nearly half reportedly target regions left unmutated in variants.

This specimen consisted of peripheral blood, obtained on day 0 of AZD1222 vaccination. This TCR came from an adult in good health. This chain connects TRBV9 to TRBJ2-2; TRBD2 matches at 7 bases. CDR3 loop: CASSPKGGPETGELFF. CDR3 nucleotides: TGTGCCAGCTCCCCTAAGGGAGGGCCGGAAACCGGGGAGCTGTTTTTT.